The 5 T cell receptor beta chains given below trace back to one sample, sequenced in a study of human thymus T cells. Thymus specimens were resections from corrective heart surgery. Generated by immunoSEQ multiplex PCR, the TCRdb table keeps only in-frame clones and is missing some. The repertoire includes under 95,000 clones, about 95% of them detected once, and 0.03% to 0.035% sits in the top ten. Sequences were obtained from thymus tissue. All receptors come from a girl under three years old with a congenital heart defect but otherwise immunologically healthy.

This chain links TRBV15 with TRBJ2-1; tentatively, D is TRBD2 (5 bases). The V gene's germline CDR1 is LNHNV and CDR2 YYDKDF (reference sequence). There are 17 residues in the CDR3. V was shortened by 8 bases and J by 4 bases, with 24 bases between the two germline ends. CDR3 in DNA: TGTGCCACCGCAAGGACTGGCGACTATGGCGGATACAATGAGCAGTTCTTC. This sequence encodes CATARTGDYGGYNEQFF.

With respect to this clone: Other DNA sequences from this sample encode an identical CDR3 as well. The CDR3 DNA reads as TGTGCCAGTAGTACGAAGTCGGAAGTGAACTATGGCTACACCTTC. Translation: CASSTKSEVNYGYTF. The genes are TRBV19 and TRBJ1-2, with no clear D. Germline V gene data show CDR1 as LNHDA and CDR2 as SQIVND (reference sequence). The germline V and J ends were trimmed by 4 bases and 2 bases, with 14 bases remaining between them. The CDR3 contains 15 residues.

The DNA of the CDR3 is TGTGCCAGCAGCCAAGAACGGACAGTCAACCCTGGAAACACCATATATTTT. Its protein product is CASSQERTVNPGNTIYF. The genes are TRBV14 and TRBJ1-3, with D tentatively TRBD1 (6 bases). CDR3 length: 17 residues. With 0 bases removed from V and 2 bases from J, the gap between germline ends came to 14 bases. Germline-derived CDR1 and CDR2 are SGHDN and FVKESK.

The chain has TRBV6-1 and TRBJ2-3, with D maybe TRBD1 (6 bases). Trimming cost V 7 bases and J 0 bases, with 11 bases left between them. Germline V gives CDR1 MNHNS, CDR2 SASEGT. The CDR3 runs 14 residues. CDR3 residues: CASTGATSTDTQYF. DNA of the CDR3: TGTGCCAGCACAGGGGCGACTAGCACAGATACGCAGTATTTT.

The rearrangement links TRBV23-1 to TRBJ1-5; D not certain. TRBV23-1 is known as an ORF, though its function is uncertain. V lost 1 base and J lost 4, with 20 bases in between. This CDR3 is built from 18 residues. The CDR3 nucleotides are TGCGCCAGCAGTCAATTTCCCCAGCGGAGGGTTGTAAATCAGCCCCAGCATTTT. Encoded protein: CASSQFPQRRVVNQPQHF.